A single sample gave rise to the 13 T cell receptor beta chains below, sequenced in a study of control samples from healthy donors and cancer patients (dated by TCRdb to 2020 to 2022). The method behind the library was the immunoSEQ multiplex PCR assay. TCRdb mirrors the immuneACCESS table, restricted to in-frame sequences. Some clones are absent from its copies; in checked studies, under half trace to an unresolved V gene, and the reason for the others is unknown. Recorded for this sample are some 150,000 clones; approximately 96% of them occurred a single time. The ten top clones hold 1% of the sample. Sequencing used blood. The receptors were sampled from a woman in her twenties or thirties in good health.

This chain connects TRBV4-1 to TRBJ2-7, with D unclear. V gave up 4 bases and J gave up 3 bases, with 13 bases separating them. The germline gives CDR1 MGHRA, CDR2 YSYEKL. This CDR3 comprises 14 residues. CDR3 sequence: CASSPSPGHYEQYF. CDR3 sequence (DNA): TGCGCCAGCAGCCCATCCCCAGGCCACTACGAGCAGTACTTC.

The chain links TRBV28 to TRBJ1-1; D gene ambiguous. The CDR3 is 11 amino acids. With 2 bases removed from V and 11 bases from J, the gap between germline ends came to 9 bases. Germline V gene lookup returns CDR1 MDHEN and CDR2 SYDVKM. CDR3 nucleotides: TGTGCCAGCAGTTTAGGCTGGAGGGCTTTCTTT. Encoded protein: CASSLGWRAFF. The full variable domain, with the rest looked up from reference TRBV28 and TRBJ1-1, is DVKVTQSSRYLVKRTGEKVFLECVQDMDHENMFWYRQDPGLGLRLIYFSYDVKMKEKGDIPEGYSVSREKKERFSLILESASTNQTSMYLCASSLGWRAFFGQGTRLTVV.

The chain carries TRBV10-3 and TRBJ2-5; TRBD2 is a possible D gene (6 bases). V lost 2 bases to trimming and J lost 5 bases, with 12 bases between them. Germline values: CDR1 ENHRY, CDR2 SYGVKD. The CDR3 has 14 amino acids. CDR3 amino acids: CAISENRGGETQYF. CDR3 DNA sequence: TGTGCCATCAGTGAGAACAGAGGAGGGGAGACCCAGTACTTC.

The rearrangement links TRBV10-3 to TRBJ1-6; possibly TRBD1 for D (6 bases). This CDR3 region has 14 residues. CDR1 and CDR2 from the germline V gene are ENHRY and SYGVKD. The germline V and J ends were trimmed by 6 bases and 7 bases, with 13 bases remaining between them. CDR3 nucleotides: TGTGCCATCAGCACGACAGGCCCGAATTCACCCCTCCACTTT. Translation gives CAISTTGPNSPLHF.

The chain links TRBV6-5 to TRBJ2-4; 8 bases map to TRBD1. The CDR3 totals 15 residues. The V segment lost 11 bases and the J segment 0 bases; nucleotides outside the gene matches: 9. CDR1 is MNHEY and CDR2 is SVGAGI in the germline V gene. CDR3: CAARDRRLAKNIQYF. The DNA for the CDR3 is TGTGCCGCACGGGACAGGCGATTAGCCAAAAACATTCAGTACTTC.

The chain recombines TRBV6-5 with TRBJ2-7, with 7 bases aligning to TRBD1. Germline V gene lookup returns CDR1 MNHEY and CDR2 SVGAGI. J lost 9 bases, V lost 3 bases, and 11 bases had no gene match. This CDR3 has 14 amino acids. The DNA for the CDR3 is TGTGCCAGCAGTTATGGGACAGTTCCTGTGGGGCAGTACTTC. Its protein is CASSYGTVPVGQYF.

CDR3 residues: CASSFVAGLGPNEQFF. DNA for the CDR3: TGTGCCAGCAGCTTTGTAGCGGGACTTGGGCCCAATGAGCAGTTCTTC. This sequence joins TRBV7-9 and TRBJ2-1, with TRBD2 matching over 8 bases. CDR3 length equals 16 residues. Trimming took 3 bases from V and 6 from J; bases not matched to a gene: 10. Germline V CDR1 and CDR2: SEHNR, FQNEAQ (reference sequence).

The chain combines TRBV6-5 with TRBJ2-5, with no clear D. The CDR3 has 14 amino acids. CDR1 and CDR2 (germline): MNHEY, SVGAGI. V lost 4 bases and J lost 4, with 13 bases in between. CDR3 coding DNA: TGTGCCAGCAGTTCTCCACCCCTGGGAGAGACCCAGTACTTC. As protein: CASSSPPLGETQYF.

This rearrangement joins TRBV6-5 to TRBJ2-5; no definite D call. This CDR3 comprises 13 residues. Trimming left V 6 bases short and J 2 bases short, with 10 bases between. CDR1 MNHEY and CDR2 SVGAGI come from the germline V gene. This CDR3 is CASSLLRQETQYF. As DNA, the CDR3 is TGTGCCAGCAGCCTTTTGAGACAAGAGACCCAGTACTTC.

The genes are TRBV28 and TRBJ1-1; tentative D call: TRBD1 (5 bases). The germline V and J ends were trimmed by 6 bases and 0 bases, with 11 bases remaining between them. The CDR3 covers 14 residues. Per the germline V gene, CDR1 is MDHEN and CDR2 is SYDVKM. Here the CDR3 DNA reads TGTGCCAGCAGAGCCGGGACGTTGAACACTGAAGCTTTCTTT. This codes for CASRAGTLNTEAFF.

As for this clone: Other nucleotide sequences in the sample specify the same CDR3. The V and J genes are TRBV27 and TRBJ1-6, with a possible D match to TRBD1 (6 bases). The CDR3 loop spans 14 amino acids. The germline V gene encodes CDR1 MNHEY and CDR2 SMNVEV (reference sequence). With 3 bases removed from V and 7 bases from J, the gap between germline ends came to 10 bases. Here the CDR3 DNA reads TGTGCCAGCAGTTTGAGAGGGGGGAATTCACCCCTCCACTTT. Its protein is CASSLRGGNSPLHF.

Only one count was recorded for this clone. The chain recombines TRBV28 with TRBJ1-1; perhaps TRBD1 as D (5 bases). CDR3 length: 14 amino acids. Trimming left V 7 bases short and J 11 bases short, with 23 bases between. From germline, CDR1 is MDHEN and CDR2 SYDVKM. CDR3 nucleotide sequence: TGTGCCAGCACTGATCTTGGGGACGTACGTCACGCTTTCTTT. Its translation is CASTDLGDVRHAFF.

This chain uses TRBV7-9 with TRBJ1-4, with 7 nucleotides matching TRBD1. V lost 4 bases and J lost 5; bases outside the gene matches: 7. The CDR3 runs to 15 residues. Per germline, CDR1 SEHNR and CDR2 FQNEAQ (reference sequence). This CDR3 reads CASSSRDSTNEKLFF. DNA of the CDR3: TGTGCCAGCAGCTCCAGGGACAGTACAAATGAAAAACTGTTTTTT.